One sample yielded the 16 T cell receptor beta chains listed below, sequenced in a study of T-cell memory formation after mild COVID-19. MiXCR, run by TCRdb on the 5' RACE reads, gives a single entry per CDR3 protein. Of 150,000 or so distinct CDR3 sequences listed, roughly 15% are singletons. Sample: PBMCs or a T cell subset sorted from them (not recorded which). These receptors originate from an adult woman who had mild COVID-19 (a few samples of this study predate the infection). Cell type and time point are not known.

This clonotype has more than one count but fewer than ten. The rearrangement links TRBV12-3 or TRBV12-4 to TRBJ1-6; D gene unclear. Trimming pared 5 bases from V and 5 bases from J, leaving 7 bases between. This CDR3 has 13 residues. The CDR3 DNA reads TGTGCCAGCAGTCGGACGGATAATTCACCCCTCCACTTT. Translating gives CASSRTDNSPLHF.

This clonotype was detected a few times. This chain links TRBV5-6 with TRBJ2-1; either TRBD1 or TRBD2 may supply D (5 bases each). Trimming took 3 bases from V and 10 from J, leaving 11 bases between them. Germline CDR1 and CDR2: SGHDT and YYEEEE. This CDR3 has 12 residues. For the CDR3, the DNA is TGTGCCAGCAGCTGGACCGGGACGGAGCAGTTCTTC. It encodes CASSWTGTEQFF.

This clonotype was seen a handful of times. This chain links TRBV12-3 or TRBV12-4 with TRBJ2-1; 8 nucleotides match TRBD2. This CDR3 spans 16 amino acids. V lost 3 bases, J lost 2 bases, and 6 bases stayed unmatched. CDR3 in amino acids: CASSFQRGTTYNEQFF. The CDR3 DNA reads as TGTGCCAGCAGTTTCCAGCGGGGGACAACCTACAATGAGCAGTTCTTC.

The chain employs TRBV5-5 and TRBJ1-2, with a weak D call TRBD1 (5 bases). CDR3 length: 16 residues. Trimming took off 0 bases at V and 4 bases at J, with 16 bases between the two ends. CDR1 SGHKS and CDR2 YYEKEE come from the germline V gene (reference sequence). The CDR3 spells CASSLAASQGVYGYTF. The CDR3 DNA sequence: TGTGCCAGCAGCTTGGCCGCGTCCCAGGGAGTCTATGGCTACACCTTC.

This chain joins TRBV7-9 and TRBJ1-2; 10 bases match TRBD1. Germline lookup yields CDR1 SEHNR and CDR2 FQNEAQ (reference sequence). The CDR3 is 21 residues long. Unmatched junction bases numbered 17, after V lost 1 base and J lost 0 bases. This CDR3 reads CASSLDRPRPGTGVPNYGYTF. The CDR3 bases are TGTGCCAGCAGCTTAGATCGCCCAAGACCGGGGACAGGGGTGCCTAACTATGGCTACACCTTC.

In this sample, this clonotype turned up a few times. J is TRBJ2-2 and V is TRBV11-2; D possibly corresponds to TRBD1 (6 bases). With 2 bases removed from V and 3 bases from J, the gap between germline ends came to 10 bases. The CDR3 contains 15 residues. Germline V CDR1 and CDR2: SGHAT, FQNNGV. In DNA, the CDR3 is TGTGCCAGCAGCTTATCAGGGGTCGACACCGGGGAGCTGTTTTTT. Encoded protein: CASSLSGVDTGELFF.

This chain links TRBV2 with TRBJ1-2; no clear D gene. V shed 11 bases and J shed 6 bases, with 19 bases lying between them. CDR1 and CDR2 (germline): SNHLY, FYNNEI. This CDR3 has 13 residues. CDR3 residues: CAAKGLPGDGYTF. CDR3 in DNA: TGTGCCGCCAAAGGGTTACCCGGGGATGGCTACACCTTC.

The J gene is TRBJ2-2, the V gene TRBV4-1; 8 nucleotides agree with TRBD2. CDR3 length: 18 amino acids. V lost 2 bases, J lost 6 bases, and 14 bases stayed unmatched. CDR1 is MGHRA, CDR2 YSYEKL, per germline. The CDR3 nucleotides read TGCGCCAGCAGCCAAAAGTCCCGCGGACTAGCAGCGGCCGGGGAGCTGTTTTTT. Encoded protein: CASSQKSRGLAAAGELFF.

This clonotype was seen a few times. The chain uses TRBV11-3 and TRBJ2-2, with D perhaps matching TRBD2 (6 bases). The CDR3 loop spans 15 amino acids. Germline V gene sequence: CDR1 SGHNT, CDR2 YENEEA. V lost 4 bases and J lost 4, with 13 bases in between. The CDR3 DNA reads TGTGCCAGCAGCTCCCCCGGGACTCCCACCGGGGAGCTGTTTTTT. Amino acid sequence: CASSSPGTPTGELFF.

This clonotype was found a few times. DNA for the CDR3: TGCAGTGCCCACCCGGTTGGGGGAGGCTACGAGCAGTACTTC. Translated, it gives CSAHPVGGGYEQYF. This chain links TRBV20-1 with TRBJ2-7, with a possible D match to TRBD2 (6 bases). This CDR3 contains 14 residues. The germline V gene has CDR1 DFQATT and CDR2 SNEGSKA (reference sequence). V dropped 6 bases and J dropped 3 bases, with 18 bases sitting between them.

V gene TRBV24-1 combines with J gene TRBJ2-4; a weak D match, TRBD2 (6 bases). The CDR3 length is 19 residues. The V end lost 5 bases, the J end lost 2 bases, and 24 bases lay between the germline ends. Per the germline V gene, CDR1 is KGHDR and CDR2 is SFDVKD. The CDR3 sequence is CATSGPAAPGVGTKNIQYF. CDR3 sequence (DNA): TGTGCCACCAGTGGTCCCGCAGCCCCGGGGGTTGGTACCAAAAACATTCAGTACTTC.

A few counts support this clonotype. The chain recombines TRBV13 with TRBJ2-7; 10 bases are shared with TRBD1. The ends lost 4 bases at V and 2 bases at J; junction bases unmatched: 5. This CDR3 comprises 15 residues. Per the germline V gene, CDR1 is PRHDT and CDR2 is FYEKMQ (reference sequence). In nucleotides, the CDR3 is TGTGCCAGCAGCTCCCGGGACAGGGGAGCCTACGAGCAGTACTTC. It codes for CASSSRDRGAYEQYF.

The V gene is TRBV20-1, the J gene TRBJ1-2, with 9 positions matching TRBD1. V was pared by 5 bases and J by 10 bases, with 11 bases of the junction left unmatched. The CDR3 loop spans 13 amino acids. The germline gives CDR1 DFQATT, CDR2 SNEGSKA (reference sequence). The CDR3 loop is CSALGQGKLDYTF. CDR3 bases: TGCAGTGCTTTAGGACAGGGGAAGTTAGACTACACCTTC.

The sample holds a few counts of this clonotype. Here the CDR3 DNA reads TGTGCCAGCAGCACTAGCGGGATCGACTCCCCGGAGAGGAGTGAGCAGTTCTTC. Its translation is CASSTSGIDSPERSEQFF. The genes are TRBV13 and TRBJ2-1; 10 bases fit TRBD2. CDR3 length: 18 residues. Germline CDR1 and CDR2: PRHDT and FYEKMQ (reference sequence). V was clipped by 5 bases and J by 9 bases; unmatched bases: 19. The whole variable domain, remainder taken from reference TRBV13 and TRBJ2-1, is AAGVIQSPRHLIKEKRETATLKCYPIPRHDTVYWYQQGPGQDPQFLISFYEKMQSDKGSIPDRFSAQQFSDYHSELNMSSLELGDSALYFCASSTSGIDSPERSEQFFGPGTRLTVL.

This clonotype turned up a few times. Here the CDR3 DNA reads TGTGCCAGTAGTCCACCGGACAGGGGGCGTCAGCCCCAGCATTTT. It specifies CASSPPDRGRQPQHF. The chain combines TRBV19 with TRBJ1-5, with 11 nucleotides matching TRBD1. Looked up from germline, CDR1 is LNHDA and CDR2 is SQIVND (reference sequence). The V segment lost 5 bases and the J segment 6 bases; nucleotides outside the gene matches: 6. The CDR3 length is 15 residues.

This clonotype was counted many times. This sequence joins TRBV5-5 and TRBJ2-3; 8 nucleotides align to TRBD2. The germline V gene has CDR1 SGHKS and CDR2 YYEKEE (reference sequence). V dropped 4 bases and J dropped 4; count of bases not matched to a gene: 8. The CDR3 is 15 amino acids. In DNA form, the CDR3 reads TGTGCCAGCAGCGTAGCTCCGACTAGCGCAGATACGCAGTATTTT. Translated, it gives CASSVAPTSADTQYF.